This passage covers 19 T cell receptor beta chains from one sample sequenced in a study of T-cell memory formation after mild COVID-19. TCRdb re-derived calls from the 5' RACE reads in MiXCR, one entry per CDR3 protein. The table has 300,000 to 350,000 distinct CDR3 sequences, approximately 19% seen once; the top ten hold more than 20%. The specimen sequenced was PBMCs or a T cell subset sorted from them (not recorded which). These receptors were obtained from a man between 18 and 35 years old who had mild COVID-19 (a few samples of this study predate the infection). Cell type and time point are not known.

This clonotype has more than one count but fewer than ten. V and J are TRBV29-1 and TRBJ2-1; D ambiguous. Trimming removed 4 bases at V and 15 bases at J, with 16 bases between. CDR3 length equals 11 residues. CDR1 and CDR2 (germline): SQVTM, ANQGSEA. This CDR3 is CSVVLLEVRFF. The CDR3 nucleotides read TGCAGCGTTGTTCTATTAGAAGTCCGGTTCTTC.

This clonotype has a handful of counts. V is TRBV2 and J is TRBJ1-5; D perhaps matches TRBD1 (5 bases). Between the trimmed V and J ends, which lost 10 bases and 4 bases, there was a span of 20 bases. The CDR3 is 15 residues long. Germline V CDR1 and CDR2: SNHLY, FYNNEI. CDR3 sequence: CATQPRGNRNQPQHF. The CDR3 coding sequence is TGTGCCACCCAGCCGAGGGGTAATAGGAATCAGCCCCAGCATTTT.

The chain links TRBV5-6 to TRBJ1-1; D gene uncertain. V was cut by 2 bases and J by 5 bases, with 19 bases left in between. Germline V CDR1 and CDR2: SGHDT, YYEEEE. CDR3 length: 16 amino acids. The CDR3 loop reads CASSFLRNTVHTEAFF. CDR3 bases: TGTGCCAGCAGCTTCTTAAGGAATACGGTACATACTGAAGCTTTCTTT. Variable domain in full (rest from reference TRBV5-6 and TRBJ1-1): DAGVTQSPTHLIKTRGQQVTLRCSPKSGHDTVSWYQQALGQGPQFIFQYYEEEERQRGNFPDRFSGHQFPNYSSELNVNALLLGDSALYLCASSFLRNTVHTEAFFGQGTRLTVV.

The sample holds a few counts of this clonotype. The chain carries TRBV6-5 and TRBJ1-2; TRBD1 is a possible D gene (5 bases). This CDR3 region has 14 residues. Germline V gene lookup returns CDR1 MNHEY and CDR2 SVGAGI. Trimming stripped 7 bases from V and 7 bases from J, with 19 bases between. This chain's CDR3 is CASKKQDLSGGYTF. CDR3 in DNA: TGTGCCAGCAAGAAACAGGACCTCTCTGGTGGCTACACCTTC.

This clonotype was seen many times. The chain is built from TRBV7-9 and TRBJ2-2; perhaps TRBD2 as D (6 bases). Germline V lookup: CDR1 SEHNR, CDR2 FQNEAQ (reference sequence). Trimming left V 3 bases short and J 6 bases short, with 17 bases between. This CDR3 has 16 residues. In nucleotides, the CDR3 is TGTGCCAGCAGCTTTGGGGGTTCCGGGACTCCCGGGGAGCTGTTTTTT. Translating gives CASSFGGSGTPGELFF.

Many counts were recorded for this clonotype. The gene calls are TRBV14 and TRBJ2-7, with D tentatively TRBD1 (6 bases). The V gene lost 1 base and the J gene lost 4 bases, with 11 bases spanning the gap. CDR3 size: 14 residues. Germline CDR1 and CDR2: SGHDN and FVKESK. This chain's CDR3 is CASSQAGDGYEQYV. Here the CDR3 DNA reads TGTGCCAGCAGCCAAGCAGGGGATGGGTACGAGCAGTACGTC.

The chain links TRBV6-1 to TRBJ2-1; D not resolved. The V gene's germline CDR1 is MNHNS and CDR2 SASEGT. The V and J ends lost 4 bases and 0 bases respectively, with 10 bases between them. The CDR3 is made up of 15 amino acids. In nucleotides, the CDR3 is TGTGCCAGCAGTGTGTACCAGAACTCCTACAATGAGCAGTTCTTC. This encodes CASSVYQNSYNEQFF.

The J gene is TRBJ2-7, the V gene TRBV7-2; D is undetermined. Between the trimmed V and J ends, which lost 5 bases and 3 bases, there was a span of 14 bases. CDR3 length: 14 residues. Germline V gene data show CDR1 as SGHTA and CDR2 as FQGNSA. CDR3 bases: TGTGCCAGCAGCATAGGGTCCCCCCTCTACGAGCAGTACTTC. It encodes CASSIGSPLYEQYF.

The chain is built from TRBV10-3 and TRBJ2-3, with TRBD2 matching 13 bases. The CDR3 covers 16 residues. Germline trimming cut 4 bases from V and 4 bases from J; bases unmatched to any gene: 5. Germline loops: CDR1 ENHRY, CDR2 SYGVKD. The CDR3, as DNA: TGTGCCATCAGTGGAACTAGCGGGGGGGTCGCAGATACGCAGTATTTT. Amino acids: CAISGTSGGVADTQYF.

The chain recombines TRBV7-9 with TRBJ1-1; the D gene is possibly TRBD1 (6 bases). The CDR3 is made up of 15 amino acids. Trimming stripped 1 base from V and 4 bases from J, with 13 bases between. The V gene's germline CDR1 is SEHNR and CDR2 FQNEAQ (reference sequence). The CDR3 nucleotides read TGTGCCAGCAGCTTAGGTCTAGGGGGGTTCACTGAAGCTTTCTTT. It encodes CASSLGLGGFTEAFF.

This sequence joins TRBV5-1 and TRBJ1-1; 9 nucleotides line up with TRBD1. This CDR3 has 16 residues. Trimming removed 5 bases from V and 3 bases from J; junction bases left unmatched: 11. The germline V gene encodes CDR1 SGHRS and CDR2 YFSETQ. The CDR3 coding sequence is TGCGCCAGCAGGCCCGGGACAGGGACATATTACACTGAAGCTTTCTTT. Its translation: CASRPGTGTYYTEAFF. Using reference TRBV5-1 and TRBJ1-1 for the parts outside the CDR3, the full variable domain is KAGVTQTPRYLIKTRGQQVTLSCSPISGHRSVSWYQQTPGQGLQFLFEYFSETQRNKGNFPGRFSGRQFSNSRSEMNVSTLELGDSALYLCASRPGTGTYYTEAFFGQGTRLTVV.

The chain carries TRBV7-2 and TRBJ2-1, with 8 bases fitting TRBD2. This CDR3 contains 13 residues. Trimming took 11 bases from V and 3 from J; bases not matched to a gene: 6. CDR1 is SGHTA, CDR2 FQGNSA, per germline. Here the CDR3 DNA reads TGTGCCTCAGCGGGGGACCTCTACAATGAGCAGTTCTTC. It is translated as CASAGDLYNEQFF.

The chain carries TRBV28 and TRBJ1-5; 9 nucleotides agree with TRBD1. The V segment lost 5 bases and the J segment 6 bases; nucleotides outside the gene matches: 5. The length of the CDR3 is 14 residues. The germline gives CDR1 MDHEN, CDR2 SYDVKM. Here the CDR3 reads CASSRQTGGQPQHF. The CDR3, as DNA: TGTGCCAGCAGTAGACAGACAGGGGGTCAGCCCCAGCATTTT.

This clonotype was seen only a few times. This sequence joins TRBV2 and TRBJ1-1, with 9 bases identical to TRBD1. CDR3 size: 15 residues. Germline V gene sequence: CDR1 SNHLY, CDR2 FYNNEI. V dropped 4 bases and J dropped 6; count of bases not matched to a gene: 9. The CDR3 region is CASSGRDRAGSEAFF. In DNA, the CDR3 is TGTGCCAGCAGTGGCCGGGACAGGGCTGGATCTGAAGCTTTCTTT.

The chain couples TRBV7-9 to TRBJ2-7, with D possibly being TRBD1 or TRBD2 (6 bases each). The V and J ends lost 5 bases and 0 bases respectively, with 14 bases between them. Germline assignment: CDR1 SEHNR and CDR2 FQNEAQ (reference sequence). This CDR3 has 15 residues. In nucleotides, the CDR3 is TGTGCCAGCAGCCCCAGGGGAGGAAACTCCTACGAGCAGTACGTC. Its protein is CASSPRGGNSYEQYV.

This sequence joins TRBV4-2 and TRBJ2-1; 12 positions agree with TRBD2. The CDR3 is 16 residues long. The germline CDR1 and CDR2 sequences are LGHNA and YNFKEQ. The ends lost 0 bases at V and 7 bases at J; junction bases unmatched: 4. The CDR3 protein is CASSQDPTSGGNEQFF. In DNA form, the CDR3 reads TGTGCCAGCAGCCAAGATCCGACTAGCGGGGGAAATGAGCAGTTCTTC.

This clonotype was recorded a few times. V is TRBV20-1 and J is TRBJ2-3; D is possibly TRBD1 or TRBD2 (5 bases each). The V gene's germline CDR1 is DFQATT and CDR2 SNEGSKA (reference sequence). The CDR3 totals 15 residues. Trimming removed 0 bases from V and 1 base from J, with 11 bases in between. The CDR3 loop reads CSARDGGRGTDTQYF. The CDR3 nucleotides are TGCAGTGCTAGAGATGGGGGTAGGGGCACAGATACGCAGTATTTT.

This clonotype has a count of ten or more. The chain combines TRBV27 with TRBJ2-7, with 11 bases that match TRBD1. Germline CDR1 MNHEY, CDR2 SMNVEV (reference sequence). V lost 5 bases to trimming and J lost 3 bases; unmatched junction nucleotides: 3. CDR3 size: 14 residues. The CDR3 DNA reads as TGTGCCAGCAGTGCCGGGACAGGGGGCTACGAGCAGTACGTC. Its protein product is CASSAGTGGYEQYV.

In this sample, this clonotype turned up a few times. The chain couples TRBV4-1 to TRBJ1-2, with D unclear. This CDR3 has 16 residues. The ends were cut back, 1 base at V and 3 bases at J, with 15 bases in the middle. The germline gives CDR1 MGHRA, CDR2 YSYEKL. Here the CDR3 reads CASSQGAARGDYGYTF. CDR3 nucleotide sequence: TGCGCCAGCAGCCAAGGCGCCGCCCGGGGAGACTATGGCTACACCTTC.